This T cell receptor (beta chain) was retrieved from a study of blood T cell repertoires in COVID-19. Study summary: The United States, Italy and Spain were the sources of the acute and convalescent COVID-19 samples. T cells, B-cell-depleted T cells, or PBMCs supplied cDNA or gDNA.

CDR1 and CDR2 (germline): KGHDR, SFDVKD. This CDR3 contains 14 residues. Deletions cut 3 bases from V and 2 bases from J, with 9 bases between. Original data processing: Amplified reference gene primers provided the basis for estimating nucleated cell counts. Generated by immunoSEQ multiplex PCR, the TCRdb table keeps only in-frame clones and is missing some. V, J and clone size derive from that table, while D and trimming were established from the DNA sequence. The sample shows 40,000 or so clones, 80% to 90% of them seen only once. This clone was observed a handful of times. The V gene is TRBV24-1, the J gene TRBJ1-2; the D gene is possibly TRBD1 (5 bases). The receptor comes from a man aged 40-49 years with active COVID-19. The sequencing sample was made of peripheral blood. CDR3 DNA sequence: TGTGCCACCAGTGATGTACAGGAAAACTATGGCTACACCTTC. Amino acid sequence: CATSDVQENYGYTF.